The T cell receptor (beta chain) described here comes from a study of blood T cell repertoires in COVID-19. Looking at the study overall: The samples span acute and convalescent COVID-19 from the United States, Italy and Spain. T cells, B-cell-depleted T cells, or PBMCs provided the cDNA or gDNA that served as material.

The ends lost 4 bases at V and 2 bases at J; junction bases unmatched: 6. CDR3 length: 14 residues. Germline V lookup: CDR1 SGHKS, CDR2 YYEKEE (reference sequence). Profiling relied on immunoSEQ multiplex PCR, and the TCRdb table lists in-frame clones only, not all of them. The repertoire holds around 310,000 clones, with approximately 88% as singletons. Participants spanned ages about 18 to 90 years and resided in over 20 US areas. In Cohort 3, a recovered donor had either two negative PCRs, clearance, or symptom resolution. Sequenced sample: PBMCs or T cells enriched from blood (not recorded which). The V call is TRBV5-5, the J call TRBJ2-7, with 7 bases aligning to TRBD1. This TCR was sampled from a man aged 25 to 40 who had recovered from COVID-19. The CDR3 DNA reads as TGTGCCAGCAGCCAGTCCGGACAGGCCTACGAGCAGTACTTC. Amino acid sequence: CASSQSGQAYEQYF.